A selection of T cell receptor beta chains follows, all from one sample in a study of blood T cell repertoires in COVID-19. Clones were read by immunoSEQ multiplex PCR, and TCRdb kept only the in-frame ones, dropping some. Here the sample spans 170,000 or so clones, 70% to 90% being singletons. The sequenced material came from peripheral blood. The receptors stem from a man aged 50-59 years with active or convalescent COVID-19. CDR3s include the opening cysteine and the closing phenylalanine or tryptophan. Each record gives: CDR3 length, V gene, J gene, D gene, clone size, CDR3 protein, CDR3 DNA. A D gene is named only where the DNA matches it firmly. Clone size is stated in some rows and not others, as once, few, many or a class when expanded.

cdr3_length: 14; v_call: TRBV6-5; j_call: TRBJ2-7; d_call: TRBD2; clone_size: .; cdr3_aa: CASSRLAGVYEQYF; cdr3_nt: TGTGCCAGCAGTCGACTAGCGGGAGTGTACGAGCAGTACTTC
cdr3_length: 15; v_call: TRBV7-9; j_call: TRBJ1-5; d_call: TRBD1; clone_size: .; cdr3_aa: CASSPEGQGYQPQHF; cdr3_nt: TGTGCCAGCAGCCCCGAGGGACAGGGGTATCAGCCCCAGCATTTT
cdr3_length: 13; v_call: TRBV9; j_call: TRBJ2-2; d_call: TRBD1; clone_size: .; cdr3_aa: CASSPTGAGELFF; cdr3_nt: TGTGCCAGCAGTCCCACAGGGGCCGGGGAGCTGTTTTTT
cdr3_length: 13; v_call: TRBV10-3; j_call: TRBJ1-1; d_call: .; clone_size: few; cdr3_aa: CAISVTMNTEAFF; cdr3_nt: TGTGCCATCAGTGTCACTATGAACACTGAAGCTTTCTTT
cdr3_length: 14; v_call: TRBV4-3; j_call: TRBJ2-1; d_call: TRBD1; clone_size: .; cdr3_aa: CASSQWDSYNEQFF; cdr3_nt: TGCGCCAGCAGCCAATGGGACAGTTACAATGAGCAGTTCTTC
cdr3_length: 15; v_call: TRBV27; j_call: TRBJ2-1; d_call: .; clone_size: .; cdr3_aa: CASSFSRDSYNEQFF; cdr3_nt: TGTGCCAGCAGTTTCTCCAGGGACTCCTACAATGAGCAGTTCTTC
cdr3_length: 17; v_call: TRBV6-6; j_call: TRBJ1-2; d_call: TRBD1; clone_size: .; cdr3_aa: CASSPPGQERFYVGYTF; cdr3_nt: TGTGCCAGCAGTCCACCCGGACAGGAACGATTCTATGTGGGCTACACCTTC
cdr3_length: 14; v_call: TRBV11-3; j_call: TRBJ1-1; d_call: TRBD1; clone_size: .; cdr3_aa: CASSQGGGRAEAFF; cdr3_nt: TGTGCCAGCAGCCAAGGGGGCGGGAGGGCTGAAGCTTTCTTT
cdr3_length: 16; v_call: TRBV9; j_call: TRBJ2-1; d_call: TRBD2; clone_size: .; cdr3_aa: CASSVELAGGYNEQFF; cdr3_nt: TGTGCCAGCAGCGTAGAACTAGCGGGGGGGTACAATGAGCAGTTCTTC
cdr3_length: 12; v_call: TRBV29-1; j_call: TRBJ1-1; d_call: TRBD1; clone_size: few; cdr3_aa: CSVGQGNTEAFF; cdr3_nt: TGCAGCGTTGGACAGGGTAACACTGAAGCTTTCTTT
cdr3_length: 13; v_call: TRBV12-3/TRBV12-4; j_call: TRBJ1-5; d_call: .; clone_size: .; cdr3_aa: CASSLVENQPQHF; cdr3_nt: TGTGCCAGCAGTTTAGTAGAGAATCAGCCCCAGCATTTT
cdr3_length: 13; v_call: TRBV5-4; j_call: TRBJ2-1; d_call: .; clone_size: .; cdr3_aa: CASSLDVENEQFF; cdr3_nt: TGTGCCAGCAGCTTGGATGTGGAGAATGAGCAGTTCTTC
cdr3_length: 14; v_call: TRBV7-8; j_call: TRBJ2-7; d_call: TRBD2; clone_size: .; cdr3_aa: CASSLNSGDYEQYF; cdr3_nt: TGTGCCAGCAGCTTAAATAGCGGGGACTACGAGCAGTACTTC
cdr3_length: 15; v_call: TRBV4-2; j_call: TRBJ2-5; d_call: .; clone_size: .; cdr3_aa: CASSQDYSYQETQYF; cdr3_nt: TGTGCCAGCAGCCAAGATTACTCGTACCAAGAGACCCAGTACTTC
cdr3_length: 16; v_call: TRBV14; j_call: TRBJ2-7; d_call: .; clone_size: .; cdr3_aa: CASSQLRGRGTVEQYF; cdr3_nt: TGTGCCAGCAGCCAACTCCGGGGCAGGGGAACTGTCGAGCAGTACTTC
cdr3_length: 14; v_call: TRBV6-1; j_call: TRBJ1-5; d_call: TRBD1; clone_size: .; cdr3_aa: CASRETGTNQPQHF; cdr3_nt: TGTGCCAGCAGAGAGACAGGGACCAATCAGCCCCAGCATTTT
cdr3_length: 14; v_call: TRBV29-1; j_call: TRBJ1-3; d_call: .; clone_size: .; cdr3_aa: CSVDFRGSGNTIYF; cdr3_nt: TGCAGCGTTGATTTCCGCGGGTCTGGAAACACCATATATTTT
cdr3_length: 16; v_call: TRBV5-6; j_call: TRBJ1-5; d_call: .; clone_size: few; cdr3_aa: CASSLGRGYSNQPQHF; cdr3_nt: TGTGCCAGCAGCTTGGGCAGGGGATATAGCAATCAGCCCCAGCATTTT
cdr3_length: 14; v_call: TRBV11-2; j_call: TRBJ1-1; d_call: .; clone_size: .; cdr3_aa: CASLPFTENTEAFF; cdr3_nt: TGTGCCAGCTTACCGTTTACAGAGAACACTGAAGCTTTCTTT
cdr3_length: 14; v_call: TRBV24-1; j_call: TRBJ2-1; d_call: TRBD1; clone_size: .; cdr3_aa: CATSGTGAGDEQFF; cdr3_nt: TGTGCCACCAGTGGGACAGGGGCTGGCGATGAGCAGTTCTTC
cdr3_length: 12; v_call: TRBV27; j_call: TRBJ1-1; d_call: TRBD1; clone_size: .; cdr3_aa: CASSPRTGLAFF; cdr3_nt: TGTGCCAGCAGTCCTAGGACAGGGTTGGCTTTCTTT
cdr3_length: 16; v_call: TRBV10-3; j_call: TRBJ2-2; d_call: .; clone_size: .; cdr3_aa: CAISESGQVNTGELFF; cdr3_nt: TGTGCCATCAGTGAGTCGGGGCAGGTTAACACCGGGGAGCTGTTTTTT
cdr3_length: 13; v_call: TRBV6-6; j_call: TRBJ1-1; d_call: .; clone_size: .; cdr3_aa: CACEGRRNTEAFF; cdr3_nt: TGTGCCTGCGAGGGCAGGAGGAACACTGAAGCTTTCTTT
cdr3_length: 16; v_call: TRBV4-2; j_call: TRBJ1-6; d_call: .; clone_size: .; cdr3_aa: CASSQDKGYDGSPLHF; cdr3_nt: TGTGCCAGCAGCCAAGATAAGGGGTACGACGGATCACCCCTCCACTTT
cdr3_length: 15; v_call: TRBV11-1; j_call: TRBJ2-1; d_call: TRBD2; clone_size: .; cdr3_aa: CASSFSGSSYNEQFF; cdr3_nt: TGTGCCAGCAGTTTTAGCGGGAGCTCCTACAATGAGCAGTTCTTC
cdr3_length: 14; v_call: TRBV19; j_call: TRBJ1-4; d_call: .; clone_size: few; cdr3_aa: CASKIGAGREKLFF; cdr3_nt: TGTGCCAGTAAAATTGGGGCCGGCCGGGAAAAACTGTTTTTT
cdr3_length: 16; v_call: TRBV5-4; j_call: TRBJ1-3; d_call: .; clone_size: .; cdr3_aa: CASSLVGARAGNTIYF; cdr3_nt: TGTGCCAGCAGCTTGGTGGGGGCGCGAGCTGGAAACACCATATATTTT
cdr3_length: 14; v_call: TRBV19; j_call: TRBJ1-1; d_call: TRBD1; clone_size: .; cdr3_aa: CASSVRGPGTEAFF; cdr3_nt: TGTGCCAGTAGTGTCAGGGGGCCGGGGACTGAAGCTTTCTTT
cdr3_length: 16; v_call: TRBV7-9; j_call: TRBJ1-3; d_call: TRBD1; clone_size: .; cdr3_aa: CASSVHRGSAGNTIYF; cdr3_nt: TGTGCCAGCAGCGTACACAGGGGAAGCGCTGGAAACACCATATATTTT
cdr3_length: 16; v_call: TRBV7-3; j_call: TRBJ2-1; d_call: TRBD2; clone_size: .; cdr3_aa: CASSLTGRGAYNEQFF; cdr3_nt: TGTGCCAGCAGCTTAACAGGGCGGGGGGCCTACAATGAGCAGTTCTTC
cdr3_length: 13; v_call: TRBV12-3/TRBV12-4; j_call: TRBJ1-2; d_call: .; clone_size: .; cdr3_aa: CASSLVKESGYTF; cdr3_nt: TGTGCCAGCAGTTTAGTCAAGGAGAGTGGCTACACCTTC
cdr3_length: 13; v_call: TRBV24-1; j_call: TRBJ1-5; d_call: .; clone_size: once; cdr3_aa: CATSGQYNQPQHF; cdr3_nt: TGTGCCACCAGTGGACAGTACAATCAGCCCCAGCATTTT
cdr3_length: 14; v_call: TRBV2; j_call: TRBJ2-1; d_call: TRBD2; clone_size: .; cdr3_aa: CASMGTSTYNEQFF; cdr3_nt: TGTGCCAGTATGGGGACTAGCACCTACAATGAGCAGTTCTTC
cdr3_length: 12; v_call: TRBV19; j_call: TRBJ1-2; d_call: TRBD1; clone_size: once; cdr3_aa: CASSTGGYGYTF; cdr3_nt: TGTGCCAGTAGCACAGGGGGCTATGGCTACACCTTC
cdr3_length: 14; v_call: TRBV5-4; j_call: TRBJ2-5; d_call: TRBD1; clone_size: .; cdr3_aa: CASSLDRGGETQYF; cdr3_nt: TGTGCCAGCAGCTTGGACAGGGGCGGGGAGACCCAGTACTTC
cdr3_length: 14; v_call: TRBV6-4; j_call: TRBJ1-1; d_call: .; clone_size: once; cdr3_aa: CASSETGGNTEAFF; cdr3_nt: TGTGCCAGCAGTGAGACAGGTGGGAACACTGAAGCTTTCTTT
cdr3_length: 15; v_call: TRBV15; j_call: TRBJ1-4; d_call: TRBD1; clone_size: .; cdr3_aa: CATSRVGGQNEKLFF; cdr3_nt: TGTGCCACCAGCAGAGTAGGGGGCCAGAATGAAAAACTGTTTTTT
cdr3_length: 15; v_call: TRBV5-1; j_call: TRBJ1-1; d_call: TRBD1; clone_size: .; cdr3_aa: CASSPWTGSATEAFF; cdr3_nt: TGCGCCAGCAGCCCCTGGACAGGGAGCGCCACTGAAGCTTTCTTT
cdr3_length: 12; v_call: TRBV30; j_call: TRBJ1-1; d_call: .; clone_size: .; cdr3_aa: CAWSVGARGAFF; cdr3_nt: TGTGCCTGGAGTGTAGGGGCTCGGGGGGCTTTCTTT
cdr3_length: 15; v_call: TRBV7-9; j_call: TRBJ2-1; d_call: TRBD2; clone_size: .; cdr3_aa: CASSKLAGGNNEQFF; cdr3_nt: TGTGCCAGCAGCAAGCTAGCGGGAGGAAACAATGAGCAGTTCTTC
cdr3_length: 19; v_call: TRBV3-1/TRBV3-2; j_call: TRBJ1-1; d_call: TRBD1; clone_size: .; cdr3_aa: CASSLYFPGQGWGNTEAFF; cdr3_nt: TGTGCCAGCAGCCTTTACTTTCCGGGACAGGGTTGGGGGAACACTGAAGCTTTCTTT
cdr3_length: 12; v_call: TRBV18; j_call: TRBJ2-7; d_call: .; clone_size: .; cdr3_aa: CASSQGPFEQYF; cdr3_nt: TGTGCCAGCTCACAGGGGCCCTTCGAGCAGTACTTC
cdr3_length: 14; v_call: TRBV5-1; j_call: TRBJ1-1; d_call: TRBD1; clone_size: .; cdr3_aa: CASSLAPGGTEAFF; cdr3_nt: TGCGCCAGCAGCTTGGCCCCAGGGGGCACTGAAGCTTTCTTT
cdr3_length: 16; v_call: TRBV12-5; j_call: TRBJ1-6; d_call: TRBD1; clone_size: .; cdr3_aa: CASGSGTGLRNSPLHF; cdr3_nt: TGTGCTAGTGGTTCCGGGACAGGACTGCGTAATTCACCCCTCCACTTT
cdr3_length: 14; v_call: TRBV27; j_call: TRBJ1-4; d_call: TRBD1; clone_size: .; cdr3_aa: CASSLYRGSEKLFF; cdr3_nt: TGTGCCAGCAGTTTATACAGGGGGAGTGAAAAACTGTTTTTT
cdr3_length: 16; v_call: TRBV3-1/TRBV3-2; j_call: TRBJ2-3; d_call: TRBD1; clone_size: .; cdr3_aa: CASSHDRVSGTDTQYF; cdr3_nt: TGTGCCAGCAGCCACGACAGGGTGAGTGGCACAGATACGCAGTATTTT
cdr3_length: 14; v_call: TRBV9; j_call: TRBJ2-1; d_call: .; clone_size: .; cdr3_aa: CASSVDLGANEQFF; cdr3_nt: TGTGCCAGCAGCGTAGATCTGGGGGCGAATGAGCAGTTCTTC
cdr3_length: 15; v_call: TRBV6-5; j_call: TRBJ2-5; d_call: TRBD1; clone_size: .; cdr3_aa: CASSYTEGQVKTQYF; cdr3_nt: TGTGCCAGCAGTTACACGGAAGGACAGGTAAAGACCCAGTACTTC
cdr3_length: 14; v_call: TRBV5-1; j_call: TRBJ2-2; d_call: TRBD1; clone_size: .; cdr3_aa: CASSGNRGSGELFF; cdr3_nt: TGCGCCAGCAGCGGAAACAGGGGATCCGGGGAGCTGTTTTTT